This T cell receptor (beta chain) derives from a study of radiation and T cells in renal cell carcinoma. Findings of the study overall: Without pretreatment biopsies, baseline tumor clonotype presence was undetermined. From baseline, blood top tumor clonotypes peaked at 2 weeks post-radiation.

The assay was immunoSEQ multiplex PCR, and TCRdb's table has in-frame clones only and misses some. There are approximately 40,000 clones in the sample; 70% to 85% occur only once, and about 30% lies in the top ten. This clone came up a few times. Its antigen is not known. Germline V gene sequence: CDR1 SQVTM, CDR2 ANQGSEA. The CDR3 sequence is 14 residues long. The V end was cut by 4 bases, the J end by 0 bases, with 12 bases between. Time point in this sample: blood 4 weeks post-SBRT, at nephrectomy. Treatment here: 15 Gy SBRT to primary tumor, nephrectomy 4 weeks later. The tumor was a clear cell renal cell carcinoma.

Sequencing was performed on blood, taken from a patient whose treatment included radiotherapy and nephrectomy. The sequence derives from a woman aged 65 to 85 with renal cell carcinoma. The chain employs TRBV29-1 and TRBJ2-5, with D possibly TRBD2 on 6 matching bases. The CDR3 is CSVGPGTYQETQYF. As DNA, the CDR3 is TGCAGCGTTGGACCCGGGACTTACCAAGAGACCCAGTACTTC.